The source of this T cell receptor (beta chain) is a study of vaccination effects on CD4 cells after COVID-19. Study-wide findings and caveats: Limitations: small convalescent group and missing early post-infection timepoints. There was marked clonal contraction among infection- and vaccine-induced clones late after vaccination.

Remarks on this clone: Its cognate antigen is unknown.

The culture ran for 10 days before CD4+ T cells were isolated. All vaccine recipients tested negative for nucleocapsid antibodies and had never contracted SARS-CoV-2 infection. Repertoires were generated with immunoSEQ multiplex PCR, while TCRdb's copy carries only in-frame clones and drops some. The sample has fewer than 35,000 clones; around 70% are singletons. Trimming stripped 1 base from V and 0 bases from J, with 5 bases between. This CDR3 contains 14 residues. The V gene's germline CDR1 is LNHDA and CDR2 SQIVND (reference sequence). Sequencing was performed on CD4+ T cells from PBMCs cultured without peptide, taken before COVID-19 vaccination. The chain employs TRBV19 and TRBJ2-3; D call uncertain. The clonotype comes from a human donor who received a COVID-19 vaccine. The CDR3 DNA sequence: TGTGCCAGTAGTATAGCCGGAAGCACAGATACGCAGTATTTT. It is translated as CASSIAGSTDTQYF. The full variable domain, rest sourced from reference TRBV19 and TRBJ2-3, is DGGITQSPKYLFRKEGQNVTLSCEQNLNHDAMYWYRQDPGQGLRLIYYSQIVNDFQKGDIAEGYSVSREKKESFPLTVTSAQKNPTAFYLCASSIAGSTDTQYFGPGTRLTVL.